Following are 10 T cell receptor beta chains from one sample sequenced in a study of T cell responses to AZD1222 COVID-19 vaccine. Profiling relied on immunoSEQ multiplex PCR, and the TCRdb table lists in-frame clones only, not all of them. Of 100,000 to 120,000 clones listed, about 95% are singletons. Specimen: peripheral blood, collected 28 days after the second AZD1222 dose. Receptors originate from an adult who received the AZD1222 COVID-19 vaccine.

CDR3 coding DNA: TGTGCCATCAGTGAGTCGACAGGGGTCGGGGGCTACACCTTC. Amino acids: CAISESTGVGGYTF. The V gene is TRBV10-3, the J gene TRBJ1-2; 8 bases agree with TRBD1. The CDR3 totals 14 residues. The ends lost 0 bases at V and 8 bases at J; junction bases unmatched: 5. Germline-derived CDR1 and CDR2 are ENHRY and SYGVKD.

The chain uses TRBV6-5 and TRBJ1-1; possibly TRBD1 for D (5 bases). This CDR3 spans 15 amino acids. The V end was cut by 2 bases, the J end by 5 bases, with 15 bases between. CDR1 MNHEY and CDR2 SVGAGI come from the germline V gene. Here the CDR3 DNA reads TGTGCCAGCAGTTACAGTGGGACGTTCTCTACTGAAGCTTTCTTT. Protein sequence: CASSYSGTFSTEAFF.

CDR3 sequence: CASSARQGVNTEAFF. The CDR3 DNA reads TGCGCCAGCAGCGCCCGACAGGGAGTGAACACTGAAGCTTTCTTT. The V gene is TRBV5-1, the J gene TRBJ1-1, with 7 bases fitting TRBD1. The ends lost 4 bases at V and 0 bases at J; junction bases unmatched: 6. Germline V CDR1 and CDR2: SGHRS, YFSETQ. The CDR3 is made up of 15 amino acids.

The chain employs TRBV25-1 and TRBJ1-4, with D hard to call. Germline-derived CDR1 and CDR2 are MGHDK and SYGVNS. The CDR3 runs to 12 residues. The germline V and J ends were trimmed by 4 bases and 3 bases, with 3 bases remaining between them. DNA of the CDR3: TGTGCCAGCAGTGTGGCTAATGAAAAACTGTTTTTT. It encodes CASSVANEKLFF. The variable domain in full, completed from reference TRBV25-1 and TRBJ1-4, reads EADIYQTPRYLVIGTGKKITLECSQTMGHDKMYWYQQDPGMELHLIHYSYGVNSTEKGDLSSESTVSRIRTEHFPLTLESARPSHTSQYLCASSVANEKLFFGSGTQLSVL.

CDR3 in DNA: TGTGCCAGCAGCCGACTGTCGGCAGGGGACAATAGCAATCAGCCCCAGCATTTT. It codes for CASSRLSAGDNSNQPQHF. The chain has TRBV7-9 and TRBJ1-5; tentatively, D is TRBD1 (6 bases). Trimming shortened V by 5 bases and J by 0 bases, and 20 bases separated the two germline ends. Germline assignment: CDR1 SEHNR and CDR2 FQNEAQ (reference sequence). This CDR3 has 18 amino acids.

The V call is TRBV2, the J call TRBJ1-5; 7 nucleotides line up with TRBD1. Germline V gene lookup returns CDR1 SNHLY and CDR2 FYNNEI. J lost 6 bases, V lost 3 bases, and 17 bases had no gene match. The CDR3 extends over 18 amino acids. CDR3 loop: CASSDPQIRQGRSQPQHF. CDR3 in DNA: TGTGCCAGCAGTGATCCGCAAATCCGACAGGGTAGAAGTCAGCCCCAGCATTTT.

The rearrangement joins TRBV11-2 to TRBJ1-5; perhaps TRBD1 as D (5 bases). The CDR3 is made up of 14 amino acids. Germline CDR1 reads SGHAT; CDR2 reads FQNNGV. V was pared by 3 bases and J by 7 bases, with 13 bases between. CDR3 sequence reads: CASSLAGDGQPQHF. The CDR3 DNA follows: TGTGCCAGCAGCTTGGCGGGGGACGGCCAGCCCCAGCATTTT.

The J gene is TRBJ1-5, the V gene TRBV19, with no clear D. V was clipped by 3 bases and J by 7 bases, with 10 bases between them. The germline gives CDR1 LNHDA, CDR2 SQIVND (reference sequence). The CDR3 totals 13 residues. The CDR3 nucleotides are TGTGCCAGTAGTATTGCCGGCGGCCAGCCCCAGCATTTT. It encodes CASSIAGGQPQHF.

V is TRBV29-1 and J is TRBJ2-7; D might be TRBD1 (6 bases). The V and J ends lost 6 bases and 0 bases respectively, with 12 bases between them. The CDR3 contains 13 residues. Germline CDR1 SQVTM, CDR2 ANQGSEA. The CDR3 DNA is TGCAGCGTACCGGACAGTGACTCCTACGAGCAGTACTTC. Translation gives CSVPDSDSYEQYF.

The chain is built from TRBV11-2 and TRBJ1-2; D is undetermined. Germline-derived CDR1 and CDR2 are SGHAT and FQNNGV. The CDR3 sequence is 14 residues long. Trimming removed 7 bases at V and 7 bases at J, with 19 bases between. CDR3 sequence: CASTFSQTPGGYTF. DNA for the CDR3: TGTGCCAGCACCTTCTCCCAGACACCAGGTGGCTACACCTTC.